This TCR beta chain stems from a study of blood T cell repertoires in COVID-19. Authors' data handling: Amplification of reference gene primers was used by the study to estimate nucleated cell counts. Sequenced by immunoSEQ multiplex PCR; TCRdb stores in-frame clones only, minus some. That table is the source of V, J and clone size, and D and trimming were worked out from the DNA. Here the sample spans approximately 250,000 clones, over 90% being singletons. This CDR3 spans 13 amino acids. In germline, CDR1 is SGHRS, CDR2 YFSETQ. The V end was cut by 7 bases, the J end by 0 bases, with 8 bases between.

The V gene is TRBV5-1, the J gene TRBJ2-1; D perhaps matches TRBD1 (6 bases). The TCR originated in a man between 25 and 39 years old with COVID-19, enrolled during active disease. Source material: peripheral blood. CDR3 bases: TGCGCCAGCGGACAGAGCTCCTACAATGAGCAGTTCTTC. Encoded protein: CASGQSSYNEQFF.